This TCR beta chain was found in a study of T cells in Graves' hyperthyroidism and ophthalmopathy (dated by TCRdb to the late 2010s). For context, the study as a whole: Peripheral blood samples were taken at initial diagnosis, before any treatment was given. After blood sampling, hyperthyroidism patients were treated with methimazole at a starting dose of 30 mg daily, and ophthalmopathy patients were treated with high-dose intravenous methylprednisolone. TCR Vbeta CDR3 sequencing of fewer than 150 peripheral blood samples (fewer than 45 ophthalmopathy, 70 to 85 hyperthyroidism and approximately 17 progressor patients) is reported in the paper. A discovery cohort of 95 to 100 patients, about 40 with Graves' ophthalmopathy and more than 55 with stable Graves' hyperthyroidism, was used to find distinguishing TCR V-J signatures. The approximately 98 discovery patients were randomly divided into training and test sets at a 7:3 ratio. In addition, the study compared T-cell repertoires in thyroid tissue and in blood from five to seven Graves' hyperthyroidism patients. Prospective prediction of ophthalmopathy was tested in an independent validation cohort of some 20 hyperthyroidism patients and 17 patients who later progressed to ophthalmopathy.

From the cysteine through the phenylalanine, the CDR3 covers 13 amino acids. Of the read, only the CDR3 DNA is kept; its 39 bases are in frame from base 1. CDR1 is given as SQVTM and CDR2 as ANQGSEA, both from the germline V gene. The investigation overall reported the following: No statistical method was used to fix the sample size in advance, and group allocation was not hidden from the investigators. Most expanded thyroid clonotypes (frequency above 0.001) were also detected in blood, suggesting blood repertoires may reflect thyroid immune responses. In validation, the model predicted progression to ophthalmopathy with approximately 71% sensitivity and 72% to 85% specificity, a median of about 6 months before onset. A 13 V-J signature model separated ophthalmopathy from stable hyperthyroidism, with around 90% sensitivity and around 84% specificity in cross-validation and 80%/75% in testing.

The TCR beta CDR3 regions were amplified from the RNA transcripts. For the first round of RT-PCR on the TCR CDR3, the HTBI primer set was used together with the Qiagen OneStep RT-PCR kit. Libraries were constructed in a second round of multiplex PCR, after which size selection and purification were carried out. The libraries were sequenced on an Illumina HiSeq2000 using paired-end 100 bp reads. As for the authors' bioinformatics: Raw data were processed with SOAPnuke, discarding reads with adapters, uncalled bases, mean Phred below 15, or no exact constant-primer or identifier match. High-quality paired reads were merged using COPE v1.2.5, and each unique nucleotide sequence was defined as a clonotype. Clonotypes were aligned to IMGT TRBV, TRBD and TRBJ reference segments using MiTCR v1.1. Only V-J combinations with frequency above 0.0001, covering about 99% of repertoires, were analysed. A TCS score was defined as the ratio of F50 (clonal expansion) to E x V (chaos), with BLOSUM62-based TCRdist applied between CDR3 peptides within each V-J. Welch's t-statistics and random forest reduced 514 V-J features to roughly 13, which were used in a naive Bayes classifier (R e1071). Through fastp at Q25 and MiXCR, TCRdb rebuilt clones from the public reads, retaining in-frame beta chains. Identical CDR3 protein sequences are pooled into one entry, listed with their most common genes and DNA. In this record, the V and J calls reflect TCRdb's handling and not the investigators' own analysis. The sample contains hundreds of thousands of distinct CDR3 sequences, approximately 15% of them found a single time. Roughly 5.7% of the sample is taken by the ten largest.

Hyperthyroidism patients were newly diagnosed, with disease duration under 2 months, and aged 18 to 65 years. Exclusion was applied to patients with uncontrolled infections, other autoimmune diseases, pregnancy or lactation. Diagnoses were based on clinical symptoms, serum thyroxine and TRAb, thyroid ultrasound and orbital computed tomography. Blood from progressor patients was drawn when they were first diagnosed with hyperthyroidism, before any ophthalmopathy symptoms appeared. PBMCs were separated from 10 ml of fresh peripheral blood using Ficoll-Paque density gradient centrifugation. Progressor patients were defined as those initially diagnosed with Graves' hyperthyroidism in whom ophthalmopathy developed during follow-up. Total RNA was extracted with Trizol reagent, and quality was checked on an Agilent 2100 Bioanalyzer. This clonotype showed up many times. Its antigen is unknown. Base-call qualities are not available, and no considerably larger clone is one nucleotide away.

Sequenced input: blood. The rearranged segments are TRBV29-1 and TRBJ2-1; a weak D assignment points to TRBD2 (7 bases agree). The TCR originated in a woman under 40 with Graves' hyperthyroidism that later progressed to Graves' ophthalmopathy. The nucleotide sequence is TGCAGTGCCGGGCCCCAGGGGAGGGATGAGCAGTTCTTC. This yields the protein CSAGPQGRDEQFF.